This T cell receptor beta chain derives from a study of neoadjuvant anti-PD-1 for oral cavity cancer. For the study at large: Non-progressing patients received a fourth nivolumab dose near day 43, then surgery on days 50-56.

This CDR3 is built from 13 residues. The germline V gene has CDR1 SGHTA and CDR2 FQGTGA. V lost 5 bases to trimming and J lost 5 bases; unmatched junction nucleotides: 5. Stated time point: after neoadjuvant nivolumab, at surgical resection. Comments on this clone: The antigen is not known.

Sequenced by immunoSEQ multiplex PCR; TCRdb stores in-frame clones only, minus some. The profile shows approximately 12,000 clones, 60% to 80% of them singletons. Findings and caveats of the study: Higher pretreatment blood Treg/Th17 ratios correlated with higher pretreatment blood and lower post-treatment tumor TCRbeta clonality.

The source material was PBMCs, sampled after nivolumab (anti-PD-1) treatment. The chain links TRBV7-3 to TRBJ2-5; TRBD1 matches at 7 bases. The receptor was isolated from a person aged 35-80 years with oral cavity squamous cell carcinoma. The CDR3 DNA reads as TGTGCCAGCAGCCTACAGGGGCGGGAGACCCAGTACTTC. Translated, it gives CASSLQGRETQYF. Complete variable domain (other parts from reference TRBV7-3 and TRBJ2-5): GAGVSQTPSNKVTEKGKYVELRCDPISGHTALYWYRQSLGQGPEFLIYFQGTGAADDSGLPNDRFFAVRPEGSVSTLKIQRTERGDSAVYLCASSLQGRETQYFGPGTRLLVL.